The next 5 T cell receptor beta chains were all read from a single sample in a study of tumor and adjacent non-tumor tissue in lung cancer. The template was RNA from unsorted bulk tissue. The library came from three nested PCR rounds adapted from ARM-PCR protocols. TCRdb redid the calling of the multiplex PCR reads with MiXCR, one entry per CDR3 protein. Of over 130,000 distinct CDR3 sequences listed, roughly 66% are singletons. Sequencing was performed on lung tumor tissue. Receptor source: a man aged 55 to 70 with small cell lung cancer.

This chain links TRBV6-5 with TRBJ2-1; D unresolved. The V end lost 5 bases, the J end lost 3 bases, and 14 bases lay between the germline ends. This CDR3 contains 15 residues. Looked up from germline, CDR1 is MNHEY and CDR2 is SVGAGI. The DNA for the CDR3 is TGTGCCAGCAGTCCCGGGTACCATGGCTACAATGAGCAGTTCTTC. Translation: CASSPGYHGYNEQFF.

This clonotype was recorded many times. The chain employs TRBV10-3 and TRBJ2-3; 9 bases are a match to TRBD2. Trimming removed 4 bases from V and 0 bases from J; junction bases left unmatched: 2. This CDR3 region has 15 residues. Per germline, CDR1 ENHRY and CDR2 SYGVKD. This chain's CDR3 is CAISVTSGSTDTQYF. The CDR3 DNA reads TGTGCCATCAGTGTGACTAGCGGAAGCACAGATACGCAGTATTTT.

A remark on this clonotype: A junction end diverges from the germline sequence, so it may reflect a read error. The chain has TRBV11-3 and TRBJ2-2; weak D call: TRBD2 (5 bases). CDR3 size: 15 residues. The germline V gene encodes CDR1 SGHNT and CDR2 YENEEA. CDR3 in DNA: TGTGCCAGCAGCTTAGATCGGATACTATTCGGGGAGCTGTTCTTT. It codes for CASSLDRILFGELFF.

The CDR3 DNA reads as TGTGCCATCAGTCGGACGGTGGAAGAGACCCAGTACTTC. It encodes CAISRTVEETQYF. The V call is TRBV10-3, the J call TRBJ2-5; D unclear. The CDR3 contains 13 residues. Germline CDR1 ENHRY, CDR2 SYGVKD. The V end lost 5 bases, the J end lost 3 bases, and 10 bases lay between the germline ends.

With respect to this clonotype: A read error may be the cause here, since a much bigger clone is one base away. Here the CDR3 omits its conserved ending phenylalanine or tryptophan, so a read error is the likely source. DNA of the CDR3: TGTGCCACCAGCAGGTCGACAGGGGTTGATGAGACCCAGTACCTC. This codes for CATSRSTGVDETQYL. The chain employs TRBV15 and TRBJ2-5, with 8 bases that match TRBD1. This CDR3 is 15 amino acids long. Germline V gene data show CDR1 as LNHNV and CDR2 as YYDKDF (reference sequence). Trimming removed 3 bases from V and 5 bases from J; junction bases left unmatched: 8.